This T cell receptor beta chain stems from a study of monozygotic twins with inflammatory bowel disease. With eight separate reactions per sample, the authors made cDNA. TCRdb reprocessed the 5' RACE reads and reports one entry per CDR3 protein, with no DNA. Its table records approximately 400,000 distinct CDR3 sequences. The V gene's germline CDR1 is SGDLS and CDR2 YYNGEE. The CDR3 is 15 residues long. The sequence came from a human donor with ulcerative colitis or Crohn's disease, or a healthy co-twin of an affected twin (not recorded which). What was sequenced was blood. The chain combines TRBV9 with TRBJ2-1; no DNA is available, so the TRBD1 call from TCRdb remains unchecked. CDR3 residues: CASSARTGLINEQFF. The full variable domain, rest sourced from reference TRBV9 and TRBJ2-1, is DSGVTQTPKHLITATGQRVTLRCSPRSGDLSVYWYQQSLDQGLQFLIQYYNGEERAKGNILERFSAQQFPDLHSELNLSSLELGDSALYFCASSARTGLINEQFFGPGTRLTVL.